This TCR beta chain comes out of a study of tumor-infiltrating lymphocytes in primary liver carcinoma. On the study more broadly: Surgeons treated the primary liver carcinoma of the patients by surgical resection.

The researchers obtained blood RNA from unsorted whole blood and also extracted germline DNA. The patients, who had chronic HBV infection, were treatment-naive (untreated). Study conclusions and caveats: There was no comparison of CD4+ and CD8+ repertoires, as samples were bulk unsorted. Tumor region pairs overlapped more than did tumor-adjacent and tumor-blood pairs.

This clonotype qualifies as medium-sized. The antigen is not known. Starting material of 450 to 550 ng total RNA yielded TCR beta cDNA via a constant-region primer. A slightly modified ARM-PCR protocol with three nested multiplex PCR rounds produced these TCR beta libraries. Investigators reported that the first two PCR rounds, at approximately 11 cycles each, used TRBV1-TRBV30 forward primers with a C-beta reverse primer. TCRdb called the multiplex PCR reads again in MiXCR, with one record for every CDR3 protein. The table lists about 300,000 distinct CDR3 sequences, 65% of them singletons. Germline V gene lookup returns CDR1 SGHAT and CDR2 FQDESV (reference sequence). The trim removed 5 bases at V and 5 bases at J, leaving 5 bases unmatched. CDR3 size: 14 residues.

The source is a man between 35 and 55 years old with primary liver carcinoma and hepatitis B virus infection. Input material: peripheral blood. The chain employs TRBV11-1 and TRBJ2-7; 11 nucleotides align to TRBD1. The CDR3 here is CASSGDRGIDEQYF. The CDR3 DNA follows: TGTGCCAGCAGCGGGGACAGGGGGATCGACGAGCAGTACTTC. The variable domain in full, with the rest retrieved from reference TRBV11-1 and TRBJ2-7, is EAEVAQSPRYKITEKSQAVAFWCDPISGHATLYWYRQILGQGPELLVQFQDESVVDDSQLPKDRFSAERLKGVDSTLKIQPAELGDSAMYLCASSGDRGIDEQYFGPGTRLTVT.